This passage covers 14 T cell receptor beta chains from one sample sequenced in a study of T cell repertoires in cytomegalovirus infection. TCRdb processed the reads anew with MiXCR; each CDR3 protein has one entry. The sample includes approximately 490,000 distinct CDR3 sequences, 10% to 12% of them seen just once. Specimen: PBMCs. The receptors originated from a human donor in good health (CMV status not recorded). Some clones in this sample may be carry-over from other donors' samples.

This clonotype was seen only a few times. CDR3 in amino acids: CASSFGGQDSNQPQHF. For the CDR3, the DNA is TGTGCCAGCAGCTTTGGTGGGCAGGATAGCAATCAGCCCCAGCATTTT. V is TRBV7-3 and J is TRBJ1-5; D is undetermined. Germline CDR1 is SGHTA and CDR2 is FQGTGA. The CDR3 consists of 16 residues. The V and J ends lost 3 bases and 0 bases respectively, with 12 bases between them.

This clonotype came up many times. The gene calls are TRBV10-3 and TRBJ2-1, with D perhaps TRBD1 or TRBD2 (5 bases each). Deletions cut 4 bases from V and 1 base from J, with 8 bases between. CDR3 length: 14 residues. Germline loops: CDR1 ENHRY, CDR2 SYGVKD. Here the CDR3 DNA reads TGTGCCATCAGTGGGGGGTCGTCCTACAATGAGCAGTTCTTC. Translation gives CAISGGSSYNEQFF.

This clonotype was counted between two and nine times. The V gene is TRBV19, the J gene TRBJ1-2, with D possibly matching TRBD1 (5 bases). The germline CDR1 and CDR2 sequences are LNHDA and SQIVND (reference sequence). V lost 10 bases and J 3 bases, leaving 12 bases between the germline ends. The CDR3 is 12 residues long. CDR3: CATRVVDYGYTF. For the CDR3, the DNA is TGTGCCACCAGGGTCGTGGACTATGGCTACACCTTC.

This clonotype was recorded a few times. The chain uses TRBV10-3 and TRBJ2-7, with D perhaps TRBD1 (6 bases). Trimming removed 10 bases from V and 1 base from J, with 20 bases in between. The germline V gene encodes CDR1 ENHRY and CDR2 SYGVKD. The CDR3 contains 15 residues. The CDR3 DNA reads as TGTGCCACCTCGAACCGAGGGGGAGCATCCTACGAGCAGTACTTC. Residues: CATSNRGGASYEQYF.

This clonotype was seen a handful of times. This sequence joins TRBV6-1 and TRBJ2-7; tentative D call: TRBD2 (6 bases). The CDR3 has 14 amino acids. CDR1 MNHNS and CDR2 SASEGT come from the germline V gene. Trimming cost V 6 bases and J 3 bases, with 15 bases left between them. This CDR3 reads CASRRGLGRYEQYF. The CDR3 DNA reads TGTGCCAGCAGAAGGGGACTGGGGCGCTACGAGCAGTACTTC.

This clonotype was seen many times. CDR3 coding DNA: TGTGCCAGCAGCTTGGAAGGGGGTGGCAATCAGCCCCAGCATTTT. Residues: CASSLEGGGNQPQHF. The chain couples TRBV5-5 to TRBJ1-5; D possibly corresponds to TRBD1 (6 bases). This CDR3 is 15 amino acids long. Germline CDR1 reads SGHKS; CDR2 reads YYEKEE (reference sequence). V lost 0 bases to trimming and J lost 2 bases, with 9 bases between them.

The chain couples TRBV9 to TRBJ1-6; 8 nucleotides line up with TRBD1. This CDR3 has 17 amino acids. V gave up 4 bases and J gave up 5 bases; unmatched junction bases: 11. Germline CDR1 is SGDLS and CDR2 is YYNGEE. The CDR3 loop is CASSIGQGVDHNSPLHF. The CDR3 DNA is TGTGCCAGCAGCATCGGACAGGGAGTCGACCATAATTCACCCCTCCACTTT.

The chain combines TRBV5-4 with TRBJ2-1; perhaps D is TRBD1 or TRBD2 (5 bases each). CDR1 and CDR2 (germline): SGHNT, YYREEE (reference sequence). Trimming left V 5 bases short and J 7 bases short, with 16 bases between. The CDR3 has 14 amino acids. CDR3 sequence: CASSEKGSLNEQFF. CDR3 DNA sequence: TGTGCCAGCAGTGAAAAGGGGAGTCTGAATGAGCAGTTCTTC.

This clonotype was observed at least ten times. The V gene is TRBV28, the J gene TRBJ2-7; the match to TRBD1 covers 9 bases. CDR3 length: 15 residues. Per germline, CDR1 MDHEN and CDR2 SYDVKM. J gave up 7 bases and V 5 bases, and 12 bases lay outside the gene matches. CDR3 DNA: TGTGCCAGCAGTCCGCCGGGACAGGGAACTAGGGAGCAGTACTTC. Protein: CASSPPGQGTREQYF.

This clonotype was seen only a few times. This chain links TRBV10-3 with TRBJ2-7; D is perhaps TRBD2 (5 bases). V lost 0 bases and J 5 bases, leaving 5 bases between the germline ends. In germline, CDR1 is ENHRY, CDR2 SYGVKD. This CDR3 is 12 amino acids long. The CDR3 loop reads CAISESGDEQYF. The CDR3 coding sequence is TGTGCCATCAGTGAGTCCGGGGACGAGCAGTACTTC.

This clonotype occurred many times. This chain joins TRBV7-9 and TRBJ2-3; D gene unclear. This CDR3 is built from 16 residues. Germline CDR1 and CDR2: SEHNR and FQNEAQ (reference sequence). The germline V and J ends were trimmed by 1 base and 5 bases, with 16 bases remaining between them. The DNA for the CDR3 is TGTGCCAGCAGCTTAGAAGAGTGGGCAACGAGAGATACGCAGTATTTT. It is translated as CASSLEEWATRDTQYF.

Concerning this clonotype itself: A much larger clone is a single base away; this may be a read error. The chain recombines TRBV4-1 with TRBJ2-7; unclear D gene. The CDR3 spans 15 residues. Trimming removed 0 bases from V and 2 bases from J, with 11 bases in between. In germline, CDR1 is MGHRA, CDR2 YSYEKL. The CDR3 is CASSQDRVGTYEQYF. The CDR3 region has the DNA TGCGCCAGCAGCCAAGATAGGGTGGGGACCTACGAGCAGTACTTC.

This clonotype was seen only a few times. CDR3 in DNA: TGTGCCAGTAGTACGGGGTCCTACAATGAGCAGTTCTTC. It yields the protein CASSTGSYNEQFF. The rearrangement uses TRBV19 and TRBJ2-1; D is perhaps TRBD2 (5 bases). From germline, CDR1 is LNHDA and CDR2 SQIVND (reference sequence). V was trimmed by 4 bases and J by 1 base, leaving 5 bases between them. CDR3 length equals 13 residues. Together with reference TRBV19 and TRBJ2-1, the CDR3 gives the full variable domain: DGGITQSPKYLFRKEGQNVTLSCEQNLNHDAMYWYRQDPGQGLRLIYYSQIVNDFQKGDIAEGYSVSREKKESFPLTVTSAQKNPTAFYLCASSTGSYNEQFFGPGTRLTVL.

At least ten counts were recorded for this clonotype. The rearrangement uses TRBV7-2 and TRBJ2-7; a possible D gene is TRBD1 (5 bases). The germline V gene has CDR1 SGHTA and CDR2 FQGNSA. The CDR3 sequence is 14 residues long. V lost 3 bases, J lost 2 bases, and 11 bases lay in between. CDR3 amino acids: CASSFTVGPYEQYF. The CDR3 DNA reads as TGTGCCAGCAGCTTTACGGTGGGGCCCTACGAGCAGTACTTC.